A selection of T cell receptor beta chains follows, all from one sample in a study of blood T cell repertoires in COVID-19. Clones were read by immunoSEQ multiplex PCR, and TCRdb kept only the in-frame ones, dropping some. The sample carries some 300,000 clones, about 82% recorded once. Sequencing was performed on peripheral blood. These receptors were collected from a woman between 45 and 65 years old with active or convalescent COVID-19. CDR3s include the opening cysteine and the closing phenylalanine or tryptophan. D genes are given only for firm matches. Size tells how often a clone was seen (once, few, many) or the class of an expanded clone, and some rows leave it out.

abundance	v_gene	d_gene	j_gene	CDR3nt	CDR3aa
NA	TRBV5-4	TRBD1	TRBJ1-1	TGTGCCAGCAGCCTAACAGGGGATCCTGAAGCTTTCTTT	CASSLTGDPEAFF
NA	TRBV6-5	TRBD2	TRBJ2-7	TGTGCCAGCAGGATTGGACTAGCGGGGGGTTACGAGCAGTACTTC	CASRIGLAGGYEQYF
NA	TRBV5-5	NA	TRBJ1-1	TGTGCCAGCAGCCTTTCCTCAGGGAGGGGGACTGAAGCTTTCTTT	CASSLSSGRGTEAFF
NA	TRBV5-6	NA	TRBJ1-2	TGTGCCAGCAGCTTGGATCGGGGGGCCCATGGCTACACCTTC	CASSLDRGAHGYTF
once	TRBV5-1	NA	TRBJ1-4	TGCGCCAGCAGCTTGGGGGACTTCGGGGAAAAACTGTTTTTT	CASSLGDFGEKLFF
NA	TRBV5-8	NA	TRBJ1-2	TGTGCCAGCAGTTTTACAGGGAGTACCTATGGCTACACCTTC	CASSFTGSTYGYTF
NA	TRBV30	NA	TRBJ1-1	TGTGCCTTTCAGGGAGGTGGTACTGAAGCTTTCTTT	CAFQGGGTEAFF
NA	TRBV11-2	TRBD2	TRBJ2-5	TGTGCCAGCAGCCCCCTAGCGGGAGGGCAAGAGACCCAGTACTTC	CASSPLAGGQETQYF
NA	TRBV7-2	NA	TRBJ1-2	TGTGCCAGCAGTCCCGCAGGGGCCCGATACTATGGCTACACCTTC	CASSPAGARYYGYTF
once	TRBV28	TRBD1	TRBJ1-5	TGTGCCAGCAGTACAGGGGGCGGGCATCAGCCCCAGCATTTT	CASSTGGGHQPQHF